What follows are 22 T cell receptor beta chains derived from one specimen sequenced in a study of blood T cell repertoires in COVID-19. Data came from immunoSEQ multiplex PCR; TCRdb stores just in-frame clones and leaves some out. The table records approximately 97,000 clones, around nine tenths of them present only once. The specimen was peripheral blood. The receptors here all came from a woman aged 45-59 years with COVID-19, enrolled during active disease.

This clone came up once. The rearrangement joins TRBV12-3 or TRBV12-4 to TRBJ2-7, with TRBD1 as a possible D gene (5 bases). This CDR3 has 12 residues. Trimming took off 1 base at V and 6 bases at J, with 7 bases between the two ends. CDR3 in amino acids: CASSLEGAEQYF. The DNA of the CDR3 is TGTGCCAGCAGTTTAGAAGGGGCCGAGCAGTACTTC.

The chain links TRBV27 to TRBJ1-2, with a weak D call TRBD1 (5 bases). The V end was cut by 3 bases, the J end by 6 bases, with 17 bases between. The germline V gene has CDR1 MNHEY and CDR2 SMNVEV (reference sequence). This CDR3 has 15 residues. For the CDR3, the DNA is TGTGCCAGCAGTTTTTGGAGAGACAGACTGGATGGCTACACCTTC. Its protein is CASSFWRDRLDGYTF.

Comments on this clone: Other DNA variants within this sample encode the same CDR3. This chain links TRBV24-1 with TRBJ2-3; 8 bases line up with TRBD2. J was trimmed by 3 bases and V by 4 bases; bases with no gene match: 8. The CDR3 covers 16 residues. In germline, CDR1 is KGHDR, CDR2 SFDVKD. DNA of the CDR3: TGTGCCACCAGTGACTTAGCGGGACCCTTTACAGATACGCAGTATTTT. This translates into CATSDLAGPFTDTQYF.

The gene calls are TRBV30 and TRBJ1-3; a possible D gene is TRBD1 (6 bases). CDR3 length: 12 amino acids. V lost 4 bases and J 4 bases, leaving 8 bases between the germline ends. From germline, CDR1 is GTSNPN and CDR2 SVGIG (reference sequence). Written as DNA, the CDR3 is TGTGCCTGGACTACAGGGGGAAACACCATATATTTT. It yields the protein CAWTTGGNTIYF. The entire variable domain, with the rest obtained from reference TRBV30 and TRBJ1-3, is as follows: SQTIHQWPATLVQPVGSPLSLECTVEGTSNPNLYWYRQAAGRGLQLLFYSVGIGQISSEVPQNLSASRPQDRQFILSSKKLLLSDSGFYLCAWTTGGNTIYFGEGSWLTVV.

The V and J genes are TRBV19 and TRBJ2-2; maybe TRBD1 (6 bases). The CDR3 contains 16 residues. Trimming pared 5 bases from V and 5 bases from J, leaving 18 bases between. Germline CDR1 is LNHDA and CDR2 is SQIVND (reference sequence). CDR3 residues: CASSPSGEFRTGELFF. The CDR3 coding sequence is TGTGCCAGTAGTCCCTCAGGGGAGTTCAGAACCGGGGAGCTGTTTTTT.

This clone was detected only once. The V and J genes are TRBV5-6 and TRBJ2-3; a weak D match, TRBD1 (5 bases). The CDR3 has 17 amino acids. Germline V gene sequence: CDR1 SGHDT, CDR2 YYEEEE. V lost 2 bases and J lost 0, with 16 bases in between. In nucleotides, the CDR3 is TGTGCCAGCAGCTTCACCCCTTGGACAATGAGCACAGATACGCAGTATTTT. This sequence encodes CASSFTPWTMSTDTQYF.

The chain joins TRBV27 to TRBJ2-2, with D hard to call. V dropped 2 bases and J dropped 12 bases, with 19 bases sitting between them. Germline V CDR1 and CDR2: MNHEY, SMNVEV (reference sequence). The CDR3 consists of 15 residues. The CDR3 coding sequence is TGTGCCAGCAGTTTAAGGTCAGGTTTAGGCTGGAAGCTGTTTTTT. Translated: CASSLRSGLGWKLFF.

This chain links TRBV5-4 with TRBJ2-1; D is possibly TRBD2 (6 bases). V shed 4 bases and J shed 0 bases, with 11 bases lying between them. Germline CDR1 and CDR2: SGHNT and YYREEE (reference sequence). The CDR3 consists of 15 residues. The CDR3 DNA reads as TGTGCCAGCAGCCCGCGGGACTTCTCCTACAATGAGCAGTTCTTC. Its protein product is CASSPRDFSYNEQFF.

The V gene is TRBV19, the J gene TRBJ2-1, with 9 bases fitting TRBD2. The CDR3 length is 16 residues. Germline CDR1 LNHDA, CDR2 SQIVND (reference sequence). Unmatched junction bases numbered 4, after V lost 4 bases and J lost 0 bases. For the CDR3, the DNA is TGTGCCAGTAGTACTAGCGGGGCTTCCTCCTACAATGAGCAGTTCTTC. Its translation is CASSTSGASSYNEQFF.

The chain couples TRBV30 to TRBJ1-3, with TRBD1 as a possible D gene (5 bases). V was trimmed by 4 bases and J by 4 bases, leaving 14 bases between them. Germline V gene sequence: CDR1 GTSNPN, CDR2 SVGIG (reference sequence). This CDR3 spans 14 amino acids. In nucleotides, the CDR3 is TGTGCCTGGATGAAAGGGGTTTCAGGAAACACCATATATTTT. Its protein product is CAWMKGVSGNTIYF.

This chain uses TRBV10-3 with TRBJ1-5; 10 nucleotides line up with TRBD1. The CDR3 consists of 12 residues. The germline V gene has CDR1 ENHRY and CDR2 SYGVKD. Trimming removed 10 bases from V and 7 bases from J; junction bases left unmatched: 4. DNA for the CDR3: TGTGCCACCGGGACAGGGGTCCAGCCCCAGCATTTT. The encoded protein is CATGTGVQPQHF.

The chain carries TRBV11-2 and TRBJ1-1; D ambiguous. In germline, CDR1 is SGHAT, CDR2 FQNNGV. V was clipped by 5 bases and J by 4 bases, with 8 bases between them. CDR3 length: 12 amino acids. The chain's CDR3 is CASSDRVTEAFF. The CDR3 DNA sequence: TGTGCCAGCAGCGACCGGGTCACTGAAGCTTTCTTT.

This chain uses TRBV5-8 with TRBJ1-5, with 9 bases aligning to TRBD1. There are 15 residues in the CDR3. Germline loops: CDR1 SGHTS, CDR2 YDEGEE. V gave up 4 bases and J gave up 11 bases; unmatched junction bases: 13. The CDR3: CASSPRSDRGGSQHF. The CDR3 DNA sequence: TGTGCCAGCAGCCCGAGGTCTGACAGGGGGGGATCCCAGCATTTT. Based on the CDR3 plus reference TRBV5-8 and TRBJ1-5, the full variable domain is EAGVTQSPTHLIKTRGQQATLRCSPISGHTSVYWYQQALGLGLQFLLWYDEGEERNRGNFPPRFSGRQFPNYSSELNVNALELEDSALYLCASSPRSDRGGSQHFGDGTRLSIL.

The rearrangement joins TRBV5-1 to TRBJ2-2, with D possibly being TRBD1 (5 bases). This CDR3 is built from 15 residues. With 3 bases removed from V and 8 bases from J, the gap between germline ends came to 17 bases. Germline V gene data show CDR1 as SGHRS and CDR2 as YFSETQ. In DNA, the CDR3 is TGCGCCAGCAGCTCTCTTCAGGGTAGATCTGGGGAGCTGTTTTTT. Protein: CASSSLQGRSGELFF.

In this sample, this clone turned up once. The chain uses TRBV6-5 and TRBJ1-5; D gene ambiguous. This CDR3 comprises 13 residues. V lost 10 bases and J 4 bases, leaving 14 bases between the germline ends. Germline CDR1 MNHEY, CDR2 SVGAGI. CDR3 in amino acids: CATSGRFNQPQHF. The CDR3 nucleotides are TGTGCCACCTCCGGCAGGTTTAATCAGCCCCAGCATTTT.

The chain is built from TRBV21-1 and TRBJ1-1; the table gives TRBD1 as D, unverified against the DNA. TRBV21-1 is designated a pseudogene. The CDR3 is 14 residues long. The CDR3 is CASSKAGGQTEAFF. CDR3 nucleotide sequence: TGTGCCAGCAGCAAAGCGGGTGGACAGACTGAAGCTTTCTTT.

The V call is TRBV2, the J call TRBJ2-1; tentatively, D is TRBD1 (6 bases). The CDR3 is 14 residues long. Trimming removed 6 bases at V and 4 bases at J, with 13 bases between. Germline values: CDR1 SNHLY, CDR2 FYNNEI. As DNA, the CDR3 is TGTGCCAGCAGATCGAGACAGGCATACAATGAGCAGTTCTTC. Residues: CASRSRQAYNEQFF.

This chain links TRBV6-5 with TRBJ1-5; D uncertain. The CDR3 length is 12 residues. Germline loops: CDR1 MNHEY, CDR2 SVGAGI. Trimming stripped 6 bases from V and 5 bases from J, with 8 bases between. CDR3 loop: CASRFTYQPQHF. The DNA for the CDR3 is TGTGCCAGCAGGTTTACTTATCAGCCCCAGCATTTT.

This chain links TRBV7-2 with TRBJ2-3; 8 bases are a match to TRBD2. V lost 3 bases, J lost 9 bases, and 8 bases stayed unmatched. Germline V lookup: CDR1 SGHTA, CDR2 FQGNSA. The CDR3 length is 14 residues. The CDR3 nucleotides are TGTGCCAGCAGCTTCGGAATAGCGGGGAGAACGCAGTATTTT. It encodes CASSFGIAGRTQYF.

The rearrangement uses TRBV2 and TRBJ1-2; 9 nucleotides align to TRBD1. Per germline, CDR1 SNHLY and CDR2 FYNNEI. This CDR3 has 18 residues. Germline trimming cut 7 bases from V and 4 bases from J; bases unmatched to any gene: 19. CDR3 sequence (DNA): TGTGCCAGCACCCAAAGTCCCGGGACAGGGATCTCCACCTATGGCTACACCTTC. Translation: CASTQSPGTGISTYGYTF.

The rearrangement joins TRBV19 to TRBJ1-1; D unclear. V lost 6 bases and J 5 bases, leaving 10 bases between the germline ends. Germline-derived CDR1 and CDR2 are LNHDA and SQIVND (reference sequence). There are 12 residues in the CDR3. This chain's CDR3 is CASSRRETEAFF. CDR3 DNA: TGTGCCAGTAGCCGTAGGGAGACTGAAGCTTTCTTT. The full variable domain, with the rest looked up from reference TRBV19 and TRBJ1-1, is DGGITQSPKYLFRKEGQNVTLSCEQNLNHDAMYWYRQDPGQGLRLIYYSQIVNDFQKGDIAEGYSVSREKKESFPLTVTSAQKNPTAFYLCASSRRETEAFFGQGTRLTVV.

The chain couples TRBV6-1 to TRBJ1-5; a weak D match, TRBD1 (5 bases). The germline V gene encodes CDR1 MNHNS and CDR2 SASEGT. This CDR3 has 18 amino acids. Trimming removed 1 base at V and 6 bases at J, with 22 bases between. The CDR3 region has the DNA TGTGCCAGCAGTGAAGTGGCACACAAGGGGTCTGCGAGTCAGCCCCAGCATTTT. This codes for CASSEVAHKGSASQPQHF.